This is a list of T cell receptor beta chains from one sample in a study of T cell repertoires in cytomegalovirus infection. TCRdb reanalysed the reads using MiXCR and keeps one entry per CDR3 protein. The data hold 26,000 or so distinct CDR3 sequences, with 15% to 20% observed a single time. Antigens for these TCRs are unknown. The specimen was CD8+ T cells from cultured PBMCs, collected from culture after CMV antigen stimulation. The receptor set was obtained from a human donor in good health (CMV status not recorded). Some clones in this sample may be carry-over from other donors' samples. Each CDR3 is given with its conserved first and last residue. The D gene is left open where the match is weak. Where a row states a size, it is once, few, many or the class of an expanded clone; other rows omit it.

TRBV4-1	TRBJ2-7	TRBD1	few	TGCGCCAGCAGCCAAGAGTCAGGGGGCTACGAGCAGTACTTC	CASSQESGGYEQYF
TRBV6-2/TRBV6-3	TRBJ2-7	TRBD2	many	TGTGCCAGCAGTTACGATCTGACCATCGCCCTGAGACTAGCCGATTCCTACGAGCAGTACTTC	CASSYDLTIALRLADSYEQYF
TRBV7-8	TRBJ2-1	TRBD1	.	TGTGCCAGCAGCTTAGGACAGACAGGGTATGTCTACAATGAGCAGTTCTTC	CASSLGQTGYVYNEQFF
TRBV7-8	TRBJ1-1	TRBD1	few	TGTGCCAGCAGCTTTGACAGGGTTGGGACTGAAGCTTTCTTT	CASSFDRVGTEAFF
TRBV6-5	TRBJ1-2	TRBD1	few	TGTGCCAGCGCGGAGACAGGGAACTATGGCTACACCTTC	CASAETGNYGYTF
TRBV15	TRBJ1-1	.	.	TGTGCCACCAGCAGAGCCCATCTCAACACTGAAGCTTTCTTT	CATSRAHLNTEAFF
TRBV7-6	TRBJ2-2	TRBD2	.	TGTGCCAGCAGCTTAGCGGCGGGAGTGGGGACCGGGGAGCTGTTTTTT	CASSLAAGVGTGELFF
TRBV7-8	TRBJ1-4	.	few	TGTGCCAGCAGCTCCAATGAGGCCGTCCCTGAAAAACTGTTTTTT	CASSSNEAVPEKLFF
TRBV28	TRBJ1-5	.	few	TGTGCCAGCAGTGCTCTTTTAAAGCCCCAGCATTTT	CASSALLKPQHF
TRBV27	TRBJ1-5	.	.	TGTGCCAGCAGTTTAGTCAGTGTTGGACAGCCCCAGCATTTT	CASSLVSVGQPQHF
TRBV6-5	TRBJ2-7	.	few	TGTGCCAGCAGTTACTCGGGGGATTACGAGCAGTACTTC	CASSYSGDYEQYF
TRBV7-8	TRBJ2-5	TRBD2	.	TGTGCCAGCAGCTTGCGGGCGGGGGTGGAGACCCAGTACTTC	CASSLRAGVETQYF
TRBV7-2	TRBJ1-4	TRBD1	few	TGTGCCAGCAGCTTAGAGCGACAGGGGGTGCTAAGGGAAAAACTGTTTTTT	CASSLERQGVLREKLFF
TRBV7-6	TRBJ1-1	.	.	TGTGCCAGTAGGCCCGACAGATACACTGAAGCTTTCTTT	CASRPDRYTEAFF
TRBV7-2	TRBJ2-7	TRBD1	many	TGTGCCAGCAGCTTAGAGGTGACAGGGGGCTACGAGCAGTACTTC	CASSLEVTGGYEQYF
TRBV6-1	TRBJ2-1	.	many	TGTGCCAGCACACCCTTGGCCTCCTACAATGAGCAGTTCTTC	CASTPLASYNEQFF
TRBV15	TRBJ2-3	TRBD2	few	TGTGCCACCAGCCCCCGGGTAGCGGGAGTGCTAGATACGCAGTATTTT	CATSPRVAGVLDTQYF
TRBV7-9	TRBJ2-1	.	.	TGTGCCAGCAGACTCGGACCAACAGTGAACAATGAGCAGTTCTTC	CASRLGPTVNNEQFF
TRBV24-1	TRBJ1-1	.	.	TGTGCCACCAGTGATTGGGCCCCGGACAGCGAAGCTTTCTTT	CATSDWAPDSEAFF
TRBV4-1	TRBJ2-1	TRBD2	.	TGCGCCAGCAGCCTTCAAGGAGATCCAGCGGGAGGTGGTGAGCAGTTCTTC	CASSLQGDPAGGGEQFF
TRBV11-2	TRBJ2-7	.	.	TGTGCCAGCAGCCAGGCAGCGGCCAGCCACGAGCAGTACTTC	CASSQAAASHEQYF
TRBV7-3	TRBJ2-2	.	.	TGTGCCAGCACTTCGCAGGCCCTTAACACCGGGGAGCTGTTTTTT	CASTSQALNTGELFF
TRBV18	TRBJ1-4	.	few	TGTGCCAGCTCACCAACGAGGAGTGAAAAACTGTTTTTT	CASSPTRSEKLFF
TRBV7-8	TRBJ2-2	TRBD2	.	TGTGCCAGCAGCCCCGGGACTAGCGGGGGGTCGAACACCGGGGAGCTGTTTTTT	CASSPGTSGGSNTGELFF
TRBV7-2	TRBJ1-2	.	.	TGTGCCAGCAGGGCAAAGACTGGAACTAACTATGGCTACACCTTC	CASRAKTGTNYGYTF
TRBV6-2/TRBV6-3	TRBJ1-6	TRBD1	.	TGTGCCAGCAGTTACCATGGACGGGACAGGGGTAATTCACCCCTCCACTTT	CASSYHGRDRGNSPLHF
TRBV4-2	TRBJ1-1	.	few	TGTGCCAGCAGCAGAGGGGGAAGCGAAGCTTTCTTT	CASSRGGSEAFF
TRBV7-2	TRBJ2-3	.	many	TGTGCCAGCAGCTTAGGGCTGGGCACAGATACGCAGTATTTT	CASSLGLGTDTQYF
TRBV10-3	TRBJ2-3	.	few	TGTGCCATCAGTGGGACCAGCACAGATACGCAGTATTTT	CAISGTSTDTQYF
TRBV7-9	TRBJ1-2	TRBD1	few	TGTGCCAGCAGCCTGGGACAGGCTGGGGATCTCTATGGCTACACCTTC	CASSLGQAGDLYGYTF
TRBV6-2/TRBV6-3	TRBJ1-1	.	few	TGTGCCAGCAGTTGGGAGTACAAGAACACTGAAGCTTTCTTT	CASSWEYKNTEAFF
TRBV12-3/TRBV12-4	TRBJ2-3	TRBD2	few	TGTGCCAGCAGTCCTAGGAGCCGGGGGGTCCCAGATACGCAGTATTTT	CASSPRSRGVPDTQYF
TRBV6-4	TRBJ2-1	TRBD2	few	TGTGCCAGCAGTGGGACTAGCGGGGGCTACAATGAGCAGTTCTTC	CASSGTSGGYNEQFF
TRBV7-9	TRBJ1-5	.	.	TGTGCCAGCAGCCGGACCGATAGCAATCAGCCCCAGCATTTT	CASSRTDSNQPQHF
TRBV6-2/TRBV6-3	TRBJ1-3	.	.	TGTGCCAGCAGTTACAACCAGGCTGATGGAAACACCATATATTTT	CASSYNQADGNTIYF
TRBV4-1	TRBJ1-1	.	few	TGCGCCAGCAGCCAAGATTTGTGGGGCACTGAAGCTTTCTTT	CASSQDLWGTEAFF
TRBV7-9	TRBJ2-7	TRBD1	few	TGTGCCAGCAGCCCCACCTTACAGGGGCCCCAGGGCGAGCAGTACTTC	CASSPTLQGPQGEQYF
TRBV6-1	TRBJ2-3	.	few	TGTGCCAGCCGTCTAGGAAGCACAGATACGCAGTATTTT	CASRLGSTDTQYF
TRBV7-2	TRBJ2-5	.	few	TGTGCCAGCAGCTTCGAGGCCGGGGGCCAAGGGACCCAGTACTTC	CASSFEAGGQGTQYF
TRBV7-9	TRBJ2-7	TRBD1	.	TGTGCCAGCAGCGCAGGGGGATTCTACGAGCAGTACTTC	CASSAGGFYEQYF
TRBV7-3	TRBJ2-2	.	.	TGTGCCAGCAGCTCCCACACCGGGGAGCTGTTTTTT	CASSSHTGELFF
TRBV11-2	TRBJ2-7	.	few	TGTGCCAGCAGCTTAGAAGTAGGGGGCTCCTACGAGCAGTACTTC	CASSLEVGGSYEQYF
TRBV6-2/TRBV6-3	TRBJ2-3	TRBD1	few	TGTGCCAGCAGTACAAGGACAGGGATTGATACGCAGTATTTT	CASSTRTGIDTQYF
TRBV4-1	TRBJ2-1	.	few	TGCGCCAGCAGTGCCCCAGGCGTAAGTACCTACAATGAGCAGTTCTTC	CASSAPGVSTYNEQFF
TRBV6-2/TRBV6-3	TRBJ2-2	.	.	TGTGCCAGCAGTCGGAGCGACACCGGGGAGCTGTTTTTT	CASSRSDTGELFF
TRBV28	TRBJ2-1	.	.	TGTGCCAGCGGAGTCCCAGTGAGCGATGAGCAGTTCTTC	CASGVPVSDEQFF
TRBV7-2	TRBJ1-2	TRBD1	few	TGTGCCAGCAGCTCATTAGGGGGCTCTAACTATGGCTACACCTTC	CASSSLGGSNYGYTF
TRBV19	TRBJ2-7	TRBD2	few	TGTGCCAGTAGCCCGACTAGCGGCTACGAGCAGTACTTC	CASSPTSGYEQYF
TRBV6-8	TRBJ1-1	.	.	TGTGCCAGCCGACTCAGCTTTAACACTGAAGCTTTCTTT	CASRLSFNTEAFF
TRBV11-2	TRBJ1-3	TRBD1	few	TGTGCCAGCAGCTTGCTCCAGGGGGCTGTTGGAAACACCATATATTTT	CASSLLQGAVGNTIYF
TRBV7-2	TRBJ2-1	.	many	TGTGCCAGCAGCTTAGAAAAGTTACTGGTCTCCTACAATGAGCAGTTCTTC	CASSLEKLLVSYNEQFF
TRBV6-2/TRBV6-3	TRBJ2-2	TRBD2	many	TGTGCCAGCAGCCCCCGGGACTACGACACCGGGGAGCTGTTTTTT	CASSPRDYDTGELFF
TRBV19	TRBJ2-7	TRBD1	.	TGTGCCAGTACCCCCCATGGACAGGACTCCTACGAGCAGTACTTC	CASTPHGQDSYEQYF
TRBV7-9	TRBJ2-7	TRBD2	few	TGTGCCAGCAGCTTATTGGGGGGGTCCTACGAGCAGTACTTC	CASSLLGGSYEQYF
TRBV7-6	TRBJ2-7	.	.	TGTGCCAGCAGCTTAGGTGCGGCCGAGCAGTACTTC	CASSLGAAEQYF
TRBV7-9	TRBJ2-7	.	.	TGTGCCAGCACGCCGTCGGGTTCCGACGAGCAGTACTTC	CASTPSGSDEQYF
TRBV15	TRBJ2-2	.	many	TGTGCCACCAGCAGAGATCCCCCTAACACCGGGGAGCTGTTTTTT	CATSRDPPNTGELFF
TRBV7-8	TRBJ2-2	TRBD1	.	TGTGCCAGCAGGGCCGGGACAGGGACCACCGGGGAGCTGTTTTTT	CASRAGTGTTGELFF
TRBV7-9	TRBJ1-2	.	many	TGTGCCAGCAGCTTAACGGACGGGAACTATGGCTACACCTTC	CASSLTDGNYGYTF
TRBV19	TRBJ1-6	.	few	TGTGCCAGCCGTTGGGAGAGCTCCTATAATTCACCCCTCCACTTT	CASRWESSYNSPLHF